The source of this T cell receptor (beta chain) is a study of T cells in Graves' hyperthyroidism and ophthalmopathy. Amplification of TCR beta CDR3 regions was performed using RNA transcripts as template. When the TCR CDR3 underwent first-round RT-PCR, the HTBI primer set was used. Each CDR3 protein gets one entry after TCRdb re-called the multiplex PCR reads with MiXCR. The table has more than 95,000 distinct CDR3 sequences, over 45% seen once. Germline lookup yields CDR1 SNHLY and CDR2 FYNNEI. The V end was cut by 2 bases, the J end by 11 bases, with 16 bases between. The CDR3 loop spans 14 amino acids.

What was sequenced was blood. The V call is TRBV2, the J call TRBJ1-5; the D gene is possibly TRBD1 (6 bases). The clonotype originates from a man between 35 and 55 years old with Graves' hyperthyroidism. CDR3 residues: CASSEIAGAGTQHF. Here the CDR3 DNA reads TGTGCCAGCAGTGAAATAGCGGGGGCAGGGACCCAGCATTTT.